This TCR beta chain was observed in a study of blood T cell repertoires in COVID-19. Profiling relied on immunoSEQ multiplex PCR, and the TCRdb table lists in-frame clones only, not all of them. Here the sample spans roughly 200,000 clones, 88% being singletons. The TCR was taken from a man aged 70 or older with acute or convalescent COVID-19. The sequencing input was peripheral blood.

The CDR3 loop is CASSRGRGLYNEQFF. CDR3 in DNA: TGTGCCAGCAGTAGGGGCAGGGGGCTTTACAATGAGCAGTTCTTC. The V gene is TRBV6-5, the J gene TRBJ2-1; 8 bases map to TRBD1. The V and J ends lost 5 bases and 4 bases, in that order; junction bases with no gene match: 7. The length of the CDR3 is 15 residues. Germline V gene lookup returns CDR1 MNHEY and CDR2 SVGAGI.